The next 18 T cell receptor beta chains were all read from a single sample in a study of cytomegalovirus exposure and HLA in healthy donors. Vbeta (60) and Jbeta (13) primers were used in the PCR. Profiling relied on immunoSEQ multiplex PCR, and the TCRdb table lists in-frame clones only, not all of them. This sample carries 150,000 or so clones, over 70% of them seen once, and the ten largest clones take around 3.2%. The sequenced material came from PBMCs. Receptors originate from a woman between 50 and 59 years old in good health and CMV-seropositive.

In regard to this clone: Other nucleotide sequences from this sample produce the same CDR3. The rearrangement joins TRBV5-1 to TRBJ2-7; 7 nucleotides line up with TRBD1. The CDR3 sequence is 14 residues long. J was trimmed by 1 base and V by 4 bases; bases with no gene match: 5. Germline CDR1 reads SGHRS; CDR2 reads YFSETQ. This CDR3 is CASSSQGDSYEQYF. The DNA for the CDR3 is TGCGCCAGCAGCAGCCAGGGGGATTCCTACGAGCAGTACTTC. Using reference TRBV5-1 and TRBJ2-7 for the parts outside the CDR3, the full variable domain is KAGVTQTPRYLIKTRGQQVTLSCSPISGHRSVSWYQQTPGQGLQFLFEYFSETQRNKGNFPGRFSGRQFSNSRSEMNVSTLELGDSALYLCASSSQGDSYEQYFGPGTRLTVT.

This clone was counted only a few times. The genes are TRBV15 and TRBJ1-2, with 8 bases that match TRBD1. Per the germline V gene, CDR1 is LNHNV and CDR2 is YYDKDF (reference sequence). CDR3 length equals 16 residues. Losses at the gene ends were 1 base for V and 3 bases for J; bases not matched to a gene: 7. The CDR3 coding sequence is TGTGCCACCAGCAGAGGGGGGAGGGGACAGGACTATGGCTACACCTTC. Protein sequence: CATSRGGRGQDYGYTF. Using reference TRBV15 and TRBJ1-2 for the parts outside the CDR3, the full variable domain is DAMVIQNPRYQVTQFGKPVTLSCSQTLNHNVMYWYQQKSSQAPKLLFHYYDKDFNNEADTPDNFQSRRPNTSFCFLDIRSPGLGDTAMYLCATSRGGRGQDYGYTFGSGTRLTVV.

The chain recombines TRBV27 with TRBJ2-7; possibly TRBD2 for D (6 bases). CDR3 size: 16 residues. Trimming removed 6 bases at V and 4 bases at J, with 22 bases between. In germline, CDR1 is MNHEY, CDR2 SMNVEV (reference sequence). CDR3 region: CASRKTAGLAYYEQYF. CDR3 in DNA: TGTGCCAGCAGGAAAACTGCGGGACTGGCCTATTACGAGCAGTACTTC.

This clone was counted a few times. The chain combines TRBV2 with TRBJ2-2; TRBD1 is a possible D gene (5 bases). Between the trimmed V and J ends, which lost 9 bases and 6 bases, there was a span of 20 bases. Per the germline V gene, CDR1 is SNHLY and CDR2 is FYNNEI. The CDR3 totals 15 residues. CDR3 loop: CASWGRGAGSGELFF. The CDR3 nucleotides read TGTGCCAGTTGGGGAAGGGGCGCCGGGTCCGGGGAGCTGTTTTTT.

The chain uses TRBV25-1 and TRBJ2-1; no reliable D call. Germline loops: CDR1 MGHDK, CDR2 SYGVNS. V gave up 0 bases and J gave up 6 bases, with 12 bases separating them. The CDR3 totals 15 residues. The CDR3 DNA sequence: TGTGCCAGCAGTGAATATATTCCACAGACCAATGAGCAGTTCTTC. Translated: CASSEYIPQTNEQFF.

This clone has only one observation. V and J are TRBV4-3 and TRBJ2-1, with 8 positions matching TRBD2. V trimming: 1 base; J trimming: 6 bases; junction bases outside the gene matches: 8. The CDR3 is 16 amino acids. Germline CDR1 is LGHNA and CDR2 is YSLEER. The CDR3 bases are TGCGCCAGCAGCCAAGGGGCGGGAGGCCCCTTCAATGAGCAGTTCTTC. It yields the protein CASSQGAGGPFNEQFF.

The chain couples TRBV19 to TRBJ1-3; a weak D match, TRBD1 (5 bases). CDR3 length: 16 residues. V was shortened by 1 base and J by 0 bases, with 10 bases between the two germline ends. From germline, CDR1 is LNHDA and CDR2 SQIVND (reference sequence). CDR3 in DNA: TGTGCCAGTAGTATAGGGGGCCCTTCCTCTGGAAACACCATATATTTT. Encoded protein: CASSIGGPSSGNTIYF.

The rearrangement uses TRBV11-2 and TRBJ2-7; 9 bases are a match to TRBD1. Germline V gene lookup returns CDR1 SGHAT and CDR2 FQNNGV. This CDR3 contains 17 residues. Trimming removed 0 bases from V and 0 bases from J; junction bases left unmatched: 6. CDR3 sequence reads: CASSLDHGTGFSYEQYF. CDR3 DNA sequence: TGTGCCAGCAGCTTAGACCACGGGACAGGGTTCTCCTACGAGCAGTACTTC.

J is TRBJ2-5 and V is TRBV7-9; D is perhaps TRBD1 (6 bases). V shed 0 bases and J shed 5 bases, with 13 bases lying between them. CDR1 is SEHNR, CDR2 FQNEAQ, per germline (reference sequence). This CDR3 region has 15 residues. The CDR3, as DNA: TGTGCCAGCAGCTTAGCCCAGGGGACCGTGGAGACCCAGTACTTC. Translating gives CASSLAQGTVETQYF.

The rearrangement joins TRBV7-2 to TRBJ2-3, with 11 bases aligning to TRBD2. The trim removed 3 bases at V and 6 bases at J, leaving 11 bases unmatched. Germline loops: CDR1 SGHTA, CDR2 FQGNSA. The CDR3 is made up of 17 amino acids. CDR3 coding DNA: TGTGCCAGCAGCTTCGCGGGACTAGCGGTCCGGCGCGATACGCAGTATTTT. Its protein is CASSFAGLAVRRDTQYF.

The chain has TRBV4-1 and TRBJ1-2, with TRBD1 identical over 11 bases. Germline lookup yields CDR1 MGHRA and CDR2 YSYEKL. This CDR3 contains 21 residues. V was clipped by 2 bases and J by 8 bases; unmatched bases: 25. The CDR3 region is CASSQSLGGTGGVDPTRGYTF. DNA for the CDR3: TGCGCCAGCAGCCAAAGTTTGGGAGGGACAGGGGGGGTAGATCCGACTCGAGGCTACACCTTC.

The chain is built from TRBV5-1 and TRBJ2-1; possibly TRBD2 for D (5 bases). CDR1 and CDR2 from the germline V gene are SGHRS and YFSETQ. V lost 2 bases and J lost 8, with 8 bases in between. CDR3 length equals 12 residues. The CDR3 is CASSFVGDEQFF. The CDR3 DNA follows: TGCGCCAGCAGCTTTGTCGGGGATGAGCAGTTCTTC.

V is TRBV19 and J is TRBJ2-3, with a tentative D call TRBD2 (6 bases). Germline V gives CDR1 LNHDA, CDR2 SQIVND (reference sequence). The CDR3 runs to 18 residues. V was pared by 5 bases and J by 0 bases, with 21 bases between. CDR3 nucleotide sequence: TGTGCCAGTAGTTACGGGACTTCCGGCGGGTCTAGCACAGATACGCAGTATTTT. It yields the protein CASSYGTSGGSSTDTQYF.

The J gene is TRBJ2-1, the V gene TRBV6-4, with a weak D call TRBD2 (6 bases). Germline CDR1 and CDR2: MRHNA and SNTAGT. Trimming shortened V by 4 bases and J by 6 bases, and 16 bases separated the two germline ends. The length of the CDR3 is 15 residues. The CDR3 DNA sequence: TGTGCCAGCAGTGTAGAGGGAGGTTTGCCCAATGAGCAGTTCTTC. It yields the protein CASSVEGGLPNEQFF.

This chain connects TRBV5-4 to TRBJ1-4; perhaps TRBD1 as D (6 bases). The CDR3 loop spans 13 amino acids. The germline gives CDR1 SGHNT, CDR2 YYREEE (reference sequence). V lost 2 bases and J 7 bases, leaving 9 bases between the germline ends. CDR3 coding DNA: TGTGCCAGCAGCTTTCAGGGGCGTGAAAAACTGTTTTTT. Amino acids: CASSFQGREKLFF.

This clone was picked up one time. The chain recombines TRBV7-9 with TRBJ1-2, with D perhaps TRBD1 (6 bases). Per germline, CDR1 SEHNR and CDR2 FQNEAQ (reference sequence). V was pared by 0 bases and J by 4 bases, with 6 bases between. This CDR3 is built from 13 residues. The CDR3 here is CASSLADSYGYTF. The CDR3 coding sequence is TGTGCCAGCAGCTTAGCGGACAGCTATGGCTACACCTTC.

The chain uses TRBV7-2 and TRBJ1-5, with 8 bases lining up with TRBD1. Trimming cost V 1 base and J 5 bases; bases outside gene matches: 10. The CDR3 sequence is 17 residues long. CDR1 is SGHTA, CDR2 FQGNSA, per germline. CDR3 protein: CASSLVRGQGSDQPQHF. CDR3 sequence (DNA): TGTGCCAGCAGCTTAGTACGCGGACAGGGCTCCGATCAGCCCCAGCATTTT.

This clone appeared once. V is TRBV11-3 and J is TRBJ1-2; perhaps TRBD1 as D (6 bases). CDR1 is SGHNT, CDR2 YENEEA, per germline. V was cut by 5 bases and J by 7 bases, with 14 bases left in between. This CDR3 is 13 amino acids long. This chain's CDR3 is CASSPSGEAGYTF. CDR3 sequence (DNA): TGTGCCAGCAGCCCGTCAGGGGAAGCTGGCTACACCTTC.